This T cell receptor beta chain is from a study of T cell repertoires in cytomegalovirus infection (dated 2019 in TCRdb). For the study in its entirety: Recently identified HLA-C-restricted CMV epitopes, whose presentation resists viral immunomodulation, were targeted by peptide stimulations together with well-studied HLA-B-restricted epitopes. Because public TCR beta signatures pointed to carriage of CMV infection together with the matching HLA type, the HLA type of each donor mattered for the analysis. On the study overall, not on this receptor specifically: The ex vivo response was dominated by HLA-C-restricted CMV-specific TCR beta clonotypes, which also provided the single most frequent clonotype in two of eight donors. Cumulative frequency of public TCR beta family members discriminated carriers of CMV infection plus the relevant HLA type in this cohort and an independent 352-donor cohort.

TCRdb lists the instrument as Illumina HiSeq 1500. TCRdb trimmed the raw reads at Q25, called clones with MiXCR and kept productive beta chains. Every distinct CDR3 protein forms one entry, paired with its most common genes and DNA. For this sample the table gives roughly 78,000 distinct CDR3 sequences, of which roughly 39% were detected only once. Just over 90% of the sample belongs to the ten largest clones. Reading the label with the study, this specimen's treatment or condition is: in vitro stimulation with specific CMV peptide epitopes to enrich CMV-specific T cells. This clonotype was counted between two and nine times. No antigen is known for it. Qualities for individual bases were not recorded, and no much larger clone is one base off. The trim is 1 base for V and 2 bases for J, with a gap of 10 bases between the germline ends. CDR3 length: 15 amino acids, cysteine to phenylalanine. Kept here is only the CDR3 DNA, which spans 45 bases and is read in frame from base 1. The germline V gene gives CDR1 as MDHEN and CDR2 as SYDVKM.

The chain is encoded by TRBV28 joined to TRBJ2-3, with the D gene not clear enough to name. The specimen was CD8+ T cells from cultured PBMCs, collected from culture after CMV antigen stimulation. The TCR comes from a human donor in good health (CMV status not recorded). Some clones in this sample may be carry-over from other donors' samples. Here is the DNA: TGTGCCAGCAGTTTATTTCTCGCGGTCACAGATACGCAGTATTTT. Translated, it gives CASSLFLAVTDTQYF.